One T cell receptor beta chain is described in this entry. The entry originates in a study of beta chain features in type 1 diabetes. With 2 bases clipped from V and 2 bases from J, the junction kept 5 bases outside the gene matches. This CDR3 spans 15 amino acids. Germline lookup yields CDR1 SGHNT and CDR2 YYREEE (reference sequence). Reverse transcribing all isolated RNA meant expressed TCRB transcripts were sequenced. This table comes from immunoSEQ multiplex PCR, and its TCRdb copy is limited to in-frame clones, with some not included. The table records 130,000 or so clones, about 9.7% of them present only once.

The sequencing sample was made of central memory CD4+ T cells from blood. The TCR sequence derives from a woman in her forties in good health. This rearrangement joins TRBV5-4 to TRBJ2-3, with 7 bases matching TRBD2. CDR3 sequence reads: CASSLYGGNTDTQYF. The CDR3 DNA reads TGTGCCAGCAGCTTATACGGGGGGAACACAGATACGCAGTATTTT. Full variable domain (rest looked up from reference TRBV5-4 and TRBJ2-3): ETGVTQSPTHLIKTRGQQVTLRCSSQSGHNTVSWYQQALGQGPQFIFQYYREEENGRGNFPPRFSGLQFPNYSSELNVNALELDDSALYLCASSLYGGNTDTQYFGPGTRLTVL.